These T cell receptor beta chains were read from a single sample in a study of shared clonotypes between healthy human individuals. Profiling relied on immunoSEQ multiplex PCR, and the TCRdb table lists in-frame clones only, not all of them. This table holds about 2.1 million clones, 85% to 95% found once. The sample consisted of naive CD8+ T cells from PBMCs. Receptor source: a man aged 18 to 30 in good health. Some clones in this sample may be carry-over from other donors' samples. The CDR3 runs from the conserved cysteine through the conserved F or W. Fields, in order: V gene, J gene, D gene, clone size, CDR3 protein, CDR3 DNA. A D gene is named only where the DNA matches it firmly. Clone size is shown for a subset of rows, as once, few, many or a class of expanded clone.

v_gene: TRBV29-1; j_gene: TRBJ2-7; d_gene: -; abundance: once; CDR3aa: CSVGDRSYEQYF; CDR3nt: TGCAGCGTTGGTGACAGGTCCTACGAGCAGTACTTC
v_gene: TRBV27; j_gene: TRBJ2-1; d_gene: -; abundance: -; CDR3aa: CASSLFGRSSYNEQFF; CDR3nt: TGTGCCAGCAGTTTATTCGGCAGGAGCTCCTACAATGAGCAGTTCTTC
v_gene: TRBV7-8; j_gene: TRBJ2-1; d_gene: -; abundance: once; CDR3aa: CASSGGDGVFYNEQFF; CDR3nt: TGTGCCAGCAGCGGGGGCGACGGGGTATTCTACAATGAGCAGTTCTTC
v_gene: TRBV9; j_gene: TRBJ2-2; d_gene: -; abundance: -; CDR3aa: CASSVPTTRPGVGGELFF; CDR3nt: TGTGCCAGCAGCGTACCCACTACTAGGCCCGGGGTGGGCGGGGAGCTGTTTTTT
v_gene: TRBV6-5; j_gene: TRBJ1-1; d_gene: -; abundance: -; CDR3aa: CASRTTGFRTEAFF; CDR3nt: TGTGCCAGCAGAACTACAGGGTTTCGCACTGAAGCTTTCTTT
v_gene: TRBV7-9; j_gene: TRBJ1-4; d_gene: TRBD1; abundance: -; CDR3aa: CASSSLTGGEKLFF; CDR3nt: TGTGCCAGCAGCTCCCTGACAGGGGGTGAAAAACTGTTTTTT
v_gene: TRBV5-6; j_gene: TRBJ1-1; d_gene: TRBD1; abundance: -; CDR3aa: CASSLGQGRMNTEAFF; CDR3nt: TGTGCCAGCAGCTTGGGACAGGGCCGCATGAACACTGAAGCTTTCTTT
v_gene: TRBV27; j_gene: TRBJ2-3; d_gene: TRBD2; abundance: -; CDR3aa: CASSLEGLAPTDTQYF; CDR3nt: TGTGCCAGCAGTTTGGAGGGACTAGCGCCCACAGATACGCAGTATTTT
v_gene: TRBV19; j_gene: TRBJ1-1; d_gene: -; abundance: -; CDR3aa: CASSIQGTIRVNTEAFF; CDR3nt: TGTGCCAGTAGTATCCAGGGGACAATAAGGGTGAACACTGAAGCTTTCTTT
v_gene: TRBV27; j_gene: TRBJ2-3; d_gene: -; abundance: -; CDR3aa: CASSLSGDADTQYF; CDR3nt: TGTGCCAGCAGTTTATCTGGTGACGCAGATACGCAGTATTTT
v_gene: TRBV6-5; j_gene: TRBJ2-3; d_gene: -; abundance: once; CDR3aa: CASRMGIYTDTQYF; CDR3nt: TGTGCCAGCAGAATGGGGATCTACACAGATACGCAGTATTTT
v_gene: TRBV9; j_gene: TRBJ2-7; d_gene: -; abundance: -; CDR3aa: CASSPADSSPTYEQYF; CDR3nt: TGTGCCAGCAGCCCAGCCGACAGTTCACCCACCTACGAGCAGTACTTC
v_gene: TRBV7-8; j_gene: TRBJ2-1; d_gene: -; abundance: -; CDR3aa: CASSLGSHHNEQFF; CDR3nt: TGTGCCAGCAGCTTAGGTTCGCATCACAATGAGCAGTTCTTC
v_gene: TRBV19; j_gene: TRBJ2-1; d_gene: -; abundance: -; CDR3aa: CASSPGYNEQFF; CDR3nt: TGTGCCAGTAGTCCGGGCTACAATGAGCAGTTCTTC
v_gene: TRBV9; j_gene: TRBJ2-3; d_gene: TRBD1; abundance: once; CDR3aa: CASSQNRGHTDTQYF; CDR3nt: TGTGCCAGCAGCCAGAACAGGGGACACACAGATACGCAGTATTTT